This T cell receptor (beta chain) is from a study of chemoradiotherapy in HPV16-positive cancers. Over chemoradiotherapy, repertoires were sampled more than once. The study's findings and limits: HPV-specific T cells were functionally defined from only a couple of HPV16-positive patients. Better recurrence-free survival went with HPV-responsive T-cell expansion in HPV16-positive patients. Candidate HPV-specific clones and E7-related TCR motifs grew in tumor during treatment.

Notes on this clone: Its antigen is undetermined.

Assay: immunoSEQ multiplex PCR; the TCRdb copy retains only in-frame clones and omits some. The repertoire includes about 35,000 clones, around 80% of them detected once, and 3.5% to 4% sits in the top ten. V dropped 0 bases and J dropped 7 bases, with 16 bases sitting between them. Germline CDR1 MGHRA, CDR2 YSYEKL. This CDR3 has 16 amino acids. This receptor was identified in a human donor with HPV-associated anogenital cancer. The chain combines TRBV4-1 with TRBJ1-5; D is unclear. The sample consisted of blood, taken from a patient who underwent chemoradiotherapy. In nucleotides, the CDR3 is TGCGCCAGCAGCCAAGATCTCGGCAATTATAGACAGCCCCAGCATTTT. It is translated as CASSQDLGNYRQPQHF.